This TCR beta chain was observed in a study of blood T cell repertoires in COVID-19. Study context: PBMCs, B-cell-depleted T cells, or T cells provided the cDNA or gDNA that made up the material.

Participant-reported clinical history was the basis for cohort assignment. Assay used: immunoSEQ multiplex PCR; TCRdb lists only in-frame clones, some missing. The sample lists about 240,000 clones, roughly 87% occurring once. Germline assignment: CDR1 SGHTA and CDR2 FQGNSA. The CDR3 sequence is 15 residues long. Trimming stripped 3 bases from V and 7 bases from J, with 16 bases between. Source material: PBMCs or T cells enriched from blood (not recorded which). The chain has TRBV7-2 and TRBJ2-1, with a tentative D call TRBD2 (7 bases). This clonotype was obtained from a woman aged 25-40 years with acute COVID-19. The DNA for the CDR3 is TGTGCCAGCAGCTTGAGGTCAGGGGAGGGGAATGAGCAGTTCTTC. Its protein product is CASSLRSGEGNEQFF.